The text below deals with one T cell receptor (beta chain). What it binds is unknown. This sample was included in a study of cytomegalovirus exposure and HLA in healthy donors. Overall study context: An earlier analysis identified 117 million unique TCR beta sequences in about 200 million T cells.

13 Jbeta primers and 60 Vbeta primers were used for the PCR. Generated by immunoSEQ multiplex PCR, the TCRdb table keeps only in-frame clones and is missing some. The sample yields about 64,000 clones, around four fifths seen once. Study results and caveats: Data from an earlier analysis indicated that most TCR beta V segments were productive either about 87% or about 30% of the time. In vitro confirmation showed a few CMV-associated chains to be CMV antigen specific.

The CDR3 contains 14 residues. V dropped 8 bases and J dropped 6; count of bases not matched to a gene: 6. From germline, CDR1 is MDHEN and CDR2 SYDVKM. Sequencing input: PBMCs. The chain uses TRBV28 and TRBJ1-6, with TRBD1 matching 8 bases. This clonotype originated in a male donor in good health and CMV-seropositive. CDR3 region: CASVFTGGNSPLHF. The CDR3 nucleotides read TGTGCCAGCGTCTTTACAGGGGGTAATTCACCCCTCCACTTT.